One sample yielded the 28 T cell receptor beta chains listed below, sequenced in a study of beta chain features in type 1 diabetes. Expressed TCRB transcripts were sequenced because the isolated RNA had all been reverse transcribed beforehand. Clones were sequenced by immunoSEQ multiplex PCR, and TCRdb holds only the in-frame ones, with some missing. The repertoire holds 150,000 to 200,000 clones, with over 55% as singletons. Study outcomes and limitations: For Type 1 diabetes patients, all four CD4+ subsets carried TCRB CDR3s that were moderately but significantly shorter.

Their cognate antigens are unknown. Sequencing used naive CD4+ T cells from blood. Receptors originate from a man in his thirties or forties with type 1 diabetes.

A few counts support this clone. This rearrangement joins TRBV5-6 to TRBJ2-1; D is perhaps TRBD2 (5 bases). Germline CDR1 and CDR2: SGHDT and YYEEEE. This CDR3 region has 14 residues. V shed 7 bases and J shed 2 bases, with 13 bases lying between them. The CDR3 nucleotides are TGTGCCAGCCCGAGGGTAGTCCCCTACAATGAGCAGTTCTTC. Translated, it gives CASPRVVPYNEQFF.

This chain links TRBV29-1 with TRBJ2-3, with 8 bases matching TRBD2. The J segment lost 5 bases and the V segment lost 4 bases, leaving 5 bases of the junction unmatched. The CDR3 is 13 amino acids. Germline V CDR1 and CDR2: SQVTM, ANQGSEA. The CDR3 loop reads CSVAGLEGDTQYF. The DNA for the CDR3 is TGCAGCGTTGCGGGACTAGAGGGAGATACGCAGTATTTT.

The chain joins TRBV18 to TRBJ2-3; TRBD2 matches 14 bases. V shed 3 bases and J 2 bases; nucleotides not matched to a gene: 4. The CDR3 consists of 17 residues. Germline V gene sequence: CDR1 KGHSH, CDR2 LQKENI. Here the CDR3 reads CASSPGLAGGATDTQYF. The CDR3 DNA sequence: TGTGCCAGCTCACCCGGACTAGCGGGGGGAGCCACAGATACGCAGTATTTT.

The V and J genes are TRBV29-1 and TRBJ2-7; 10 bases fit TRBD1. This CDR3 has 13 residues. Looked up from germline, CDR1 is SQVTM and CDR2 is ANQGSEA. The trim removed 7 bases at V and 1 base at J, leaving 4 bases unmatched. The CDR3 nucleotides are TGCAGCGCGGGACAGGGGCCATCCTACGAGCAGTACTTC. Translation gives CSAGQGPSYEQYF.

The rearrangement joins TRBV30 to TRBJ2-7, with D unclear. V lost 3 bases to trimming and J lost 6 bases, with 12 bases between them. The CDR3 loop spans 12 amino acids. The V gene's germline CDR1 is GTSNPN and CDR2 SVGIG (reference sequence). CDR3: CAWSPDRSEQYF. Here the CDR3 DNA reads TGTGCCTGGAGCCCAGACCGGAGCGAGCAGTACTTC.

This chain uses TRBV9 with TRBJ2-1; the match to TRBD2 covers 9 bases. The CDR3 has 15 amino acids. After removal of 6 bases from V and 3 bases from J, the junction contained 7 bases not matched to a gene. Germline assignment: CDR1 SGDLS and CDR2 YYNGEE. CDR3 coding DNA: TGTGCCAGCACAACATCTAGCGGGAACTACAATGAGCAGTTCTTC. It yields the protein CASTTSSGNYNEQFF.

In its sample, this clone was seen a few times. This chain connects TRBV29-1 to TRBJ2-3; D might be TRBD2 (5 bases). V lost 4 bases and J lost 0, with 14 bases in between. The CDR3 sequence is 15 residues long. Germline CDR1 and CDR2: SQVTM and ANQGSEA. The CDR3 DNA follows: TGCAGCGTTGCTCGGGGATTGGGAAGCACAGATACGCAGTATTTT. It is translated as CSVARGLGSTDTQYF.

About this clone itself: The junction shows a germline mismatch at one end, possibly a read error. The chain couples TRBV9 to TRBJ2-2; possible D gene TRBD2, 5 bases. This CDR3 is 15 amino acids long. Germline values: CDR1 SGDLS, CDR2 YYNGEE. The CDR3 DNA follows: TGTGCCAGCGGCGTGTCGGGGACGAACACCGGGGAGCTGTTTTTT. Its translation: CASGVSGTNTGELFF. The full variable domain, rest sourced from reference TRBV9 and TRBJ2-2, is DSGVTQTPKHLITATGQRVTLRCSPRSGDLSVYWYQQSLDQGLQFLIQYYNGEERAKGNILERFSAQQFPDLHSELNLSSLELGDSALYFCASGVSGTNTGELFFGEGSRLTVL.

Only one count was recorded for this clone. The rearrangement links TRBV18 to TRBJ2-3; D is possibly TRBD1 (5 bases). Germline CDR1 and CDR2: KGHSH and LQKENI. The CDR3 has 14 residues. V shed 3 bases and J shed 1 base, with 8 bases lying between them. CDR3 loop: CASSPIGGTDTQYF. CDR3 DNA: TGTGCCAGCTCACCGATAGGGGGCACAGATACGCAGTATTTT.

The rearrangement links TRBV5-1 to TRBJ1-5; D is uncertain. Trimming cost V 5 bases and J 1 base, with 10 bases left between them. The CDR3 is made up of 14 amino acids. Germline V gene sequence: CDR1 SGHRS, CDR2 YFSETQ. The CDR3: CASSEGSSNQPQHF. The DNA of the CDR3 is TGCGCCAGCAGTGAGGGTTCGAGCAATCAGCCCCAGCATTTT.

This clone was seen a few times. Other nucleotide sequences in the sample specify the same CDR3. This chain connects TRBV29-1 to TRBJ1-1, with D tentatively TRBD1 (5 bases). The CDR3 extends over 12 amino acids. Trimming took 2 bases from V and 1 from J, leaving 5 bases between them. Per germline, CDR1 SQVTM and CDR2 ANQGSEA. Written as DNA, the CDR3 is TGCAGCGTTGAAAGGGGGAACACTGAAGCTTTCTTT. Protein: CSVERGNTEAFF.

The V call is TRBV11-2, the J call TRBJ2-3; 8 bases match TRBD1. The V segment lost 2 bases and the J segment 4 bases; nucleotides outside the gene matches: 5. CDR3 length: 15 amino acids. Germline values: CDR1 SGHAT, CDR2 FQNNGV. As DNA, the CDR3 is TGTGCCAGCAGCTTAACAGGGGGAAGAGCAGATACGCAGTATTTT. It is translated as CASSLTGGRADTQYF.

The J gene is TRBJ1-1, the V gene TRBV29-1; the match to TRBD1 covers 8 bases. V dropped 8 bases and J dropped 3; count of bases not matched to a gene: 5. Germline-derived CDR1 and CDR2 are SQVTM and ANQGSEA. The CDR3 covers 12 residues. The CDR3 coding sequence is TGCAGCATAGGACAGGGTTACACTGAAGCTTTCTTT. It translates to CSIGQGYTEAFF.

The rearrangement links TRBV7-9 to TRBJ2-4; no definite D call. This CDR3 is 15 amino acids long. Trimming took off 5 bases at V and 0 bases at J, with 11 bases between the two ends. Germline V gene data show CDR1 as SEHNR and CDR2 as FQNEAQ (reference sequence). This chain's CDR3 is CASSPARPAKNIQYF. The CDR3 DNA reads TGTGCCAGCAGCCCGGCACGTCCAGCCAAAAACATTCAGTACTTC.

This clone was seen a few times. The chain links TRBV2 to TRBJ2-5; TRBD1 aligns across 7 bases. The CDR3 contains 13 residues. Trimming took 6 bases from V and 2 from J; bases not matched to a gene: 3. CDR1 and CDR2 (germline): SNHLY, FYNNEI. The CDR3 DNA follows: TGTGCCAGCAGGGACAGGTTACAAGAGACCCAGTACTTC. It codes for CASRDRLQETQYF.

This CDR3 is CASSPLSNHEQFF. The CDR3 bases are TGTGCCAGCAGCCCCTTGTCCAACCATGAGCAGTTCTTC. The V gene is TRBV7-6, the J gene TRBJ2-1; D remains unclear. Germline V gives CDR1 SGHVS, CDR2 FNYEAQ. V lost 5 bases to trimming and J lost 8 bases, with 13 bases between them. CDR3 length: 13 amino acids.

This clone turned up a few times. CDR3 in amino acids: CASSQSNTDTQYF. Written as DNA, the CDR3 is TGCGCCAGCAGCCAATCAAACACAGATACGCAGTATTTT. This chain connects TRBV4-3 to TRBJ2-3, with D unresolved. Trimming stripped 2 bases from V and 2 bases from J, with 5 bases between. Germline CDR1 LGHNA, CDR2 YSLEER. The CDR3 is made up of 13 amino acids.

The gene calls are TRBV2 and TRBJ2-6; D gene uncertain. Germline V gene sequence: CDR1 SNHLY, CDR2 FYNNEI. V was clipped by 8 bases and J by 4 bases, with 12 bases between them. This CDR3 has 14 residues. CDR3 region: CASSVQQGANVLTF. CDR3 DNA sequence: TGTGCCAGCTCGGTCCAACAGGGGGCCAACGTCCTGACTTTC.

The chain joins TRBV7-2 to TRBJ1-4; D is possibly TRBD1 (6 bases). V was trimmed by 1 base and J by 3 bases, leaving 12 bases between them. CDR1 and CDR2 (germline): SGHTA, FQGNSA. This CDR3 comprises 16 residues. The CDR3 sequence: CASSLDSGAANEKLFF. The CDR3 nucleotides are TGTGCCAGCAGCTTAGACTCGGGGGCTGCTAATGAAAAACTGTTTTTT.

This chain joins TRBV5-6 and TRBJ2-4, with D possibly matching TRBD1 (5 bases). In germline, CDR1 is SGHDT, CDR2 YYEEEE. The ends were cut back, 3 bases at V and 0 bases at J, with 10 bases in the middle. The CDR3 runs 15 residues. CDR3 sequence: CASSWPGLAKNIQYF. The CDR3 DNA follows: TGTGCCAGCAGCTGGCCAGGGCTAGCCAAAAACATTCAGTACTTC.

J is TRBJ2-5 and V is TRBV14; the D gene is possibly TRBD2 (7 bases). The germline V gene encodes CDR1 SGHDN and CDR2 FVKESK. CDR3 length equals 15 residues. The V gene lost 4 bases and the J gene lost 4 bases, with 16 bases spanning the gap. CDR3 loop: CASSPLRGGRETQYF. DNA of the CDR3: TGTGCCAGCAGCCCTCTTAGGGGGGGCCGAGAGACCCAGTACTTC.

This clone was counted between two and nine times. The rearrangement links TRBV2 to TRBJ2-5, with D possibly being TRBD1 or TRBD2 (6 bases each). This CDR3 spans 15 amino acids. Germline CDR1 reads SNHLY; CDR2 reads FYNNEI. Trimming took off 2 bases at V and 4 bases at J, with 14 bases between the two ends. CDR3: CASSESGAAGETQYF. Here the CDR3 DNA reads TGTGCCAGCAGTGAATCGGGGGCTGCGGGAGAGACCCAGTACTTC.

The V gene is TRBV11-2, the J gene TRBJ2-3; D call uncertain. The CDR3 sequence is 15 residues long. Germline V gene sequence: CDR1 SGHAT, CDR2 FQNNGV. V was cut by 0 bases and J by 4 bases, with 11 bases left in between. CDR3 in amino acids: CASSLDHGPSDTQYF. The CDR3 DNA is TGTGCCAGCAGCTTAGATCACGGCCCTTCAGATACGCAGTATTTT. The full variable domain, completed using reference TRBV11-2 and TRBJ2-3, is EAGVAQSPRYKIIEKRQSVAFWCNPISGHATLYWYQQILGQGPKLLIQFQNNGVVDDSQLPKDRFSAERLKGVDSTLKIQPAKLEDSAVYLCASSLDHGPSDTQYFGPGTRLTVL.

The table lists this clone with a few counts. The gene calls are TRBV29-1 and TRBJ1-1; D unresolved. Trimming took off 6 bases at V and 6 bases at J, with 11 bases between the two ends. This CDR3 contains 11 residues. Germline lookup yields CDR1 SQVTM and CDR2 ANQGSEA. CDR3 sequence (DNA): TGCAGCGTCGCGTCCCTCCCTGAAGCTTTCTTT. It encodes CSVASLPEAFF. Drawing the rest from reference TRBV29-1 and TRBJ1-1, the complete variable domain is SAVISQKPSRDICQRGTSLTIQCQVDSQVTMMFWYRQQPGQSLTLIATANQGSEATYESGFVIDKFPISRPNLTFSTLTVSNMSPEDSSIYLCSVASLPEAFFGQGTRLTVV.

The chain has TRBV7-2 and TRBJ2-3, with D perhaps being TRBD1 or TRBD2 (5 bases each). Trimming left V 4 bases short and J 6 bases short, with 5 bases between. The CDR3 is made up of 11 amino acids. Germline V gene sequence: CDR1 SGHTA, CDR2 FQGNSA. CDR3 in amino acids: CASSWGDTQYF. DNA of the CDR3: TGTGCCAGCAGCTGGGGGGATACGCAGTATTTT. Full variable domain (remainder filled in from reference TRBV7-2 and TRBJ2-3): GAGVSQSPSNKVTEKGKDVELRCDPISGHTALYWYRQSLGQGLEFLIYFQGNSAPDKSGLPSDRFSAERTGGSVSTLTIQRTQQEDSAVYLCASSWGDTQYFGPGTRLTVL.

This clone was counted a few times. This sample also contains other DNA sequences that code for the same CDR3. The chain is built from TRBV29-1 and TRBJ2-7; TRBD1 aligns across 8 bases. The germline V gene has CDR1 SQVTM and CDR2 ANQGSEA. Unmatched junction bases numbered 1, after V lost 4 bases and J lost 2 bases. The CDR3 contains 12 residues. Here the CDR3 DNA reads TGCAGCGTTGCACAGGGGGCCTACGAGCAGTACTTC. The encoded protein is CSVAQGAYEQYF.

This chain joins TRBV7-2 and TRBJ2-3; either TRBD1 or TRBD2 may supply D (5 bases each). This CDR3 is 15 amino acids long. Trimming stripped 7 bases from V and 3 bases from J, with 17 bases between. Germline CDR1 is SGHTA and CDR2 is FQGNSA. CDR3 in amino acids: CASTYTVGVTDTQYF. The DNA for the CDR3 is TGTGCCAGCACCTACACGGTGGGGGTAACAGATACGCAGTATTTT.

The chain uses TRBV4-3 and TRBJ2-6; tentative D call: TRBD1 (5 bases). The V end lost 0 bases, the J end lost 2 bases, and 11 bases lay between the germline ends. CDR3 length: 17 residues. CDR1 LGHNA and CDR2 YSLEER come from the germline V gene. The CDR3 coding sequence is TGCGCCAGCAGCCAAGACGCAGGGTTGGCTGGGGCCAACGTCCTGACTTTC. Translated: CASSQDAGLAGANVLTF.